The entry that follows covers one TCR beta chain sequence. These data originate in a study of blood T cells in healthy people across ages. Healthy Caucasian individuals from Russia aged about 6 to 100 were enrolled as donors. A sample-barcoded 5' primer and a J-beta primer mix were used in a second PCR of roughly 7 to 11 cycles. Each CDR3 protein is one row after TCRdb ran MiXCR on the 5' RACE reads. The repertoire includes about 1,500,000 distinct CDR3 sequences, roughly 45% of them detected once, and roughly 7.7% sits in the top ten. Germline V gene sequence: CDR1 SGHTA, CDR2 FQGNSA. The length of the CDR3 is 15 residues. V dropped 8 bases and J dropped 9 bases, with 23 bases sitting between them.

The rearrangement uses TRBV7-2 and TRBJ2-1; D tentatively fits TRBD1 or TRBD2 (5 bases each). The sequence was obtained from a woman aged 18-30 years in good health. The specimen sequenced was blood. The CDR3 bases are TGTGCCAGCGACAGAGTCGGGACCTCACCCACTGAGCAGTTCTTC. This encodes CASDRVGTSPTEQFF.